This T cell receptor beta chain was captured by sequencing in a study of monozygotic twins with inflammatory bowel disease. TCRdb reprocessed the 5' RACE reads, keeping one entry per CDR3 protein, no DNA. The table lists around 380,000 distinct CDR3 sequences. The germline gives CDR1 DFQATT, CDR2 SNEGSKA (reference sequence). CDR3 length equals 16 residues. On this clonotype: Its target is not known.

Study observations and caveats: Immunosuppressive treatments were not uniform, and this may have added variability to patient repertoires. Repertoire similarity did not differ between concordant and discordant twins, perhaps due to limited power.

This chain uses TRBV20-1 with TRBJ2-1; without DNA, the TCRdb call of TRBD1 cannot be checked. Sequencing was performed on blood. This receptor was taken from a human donor with ulcerative colitis or Crohn's disease, or a healthy co-twin of an affected twin (not recorded which). The chain's CDR3 is CSARDGGGASYNEQFF.